This is a list of T cell receptor beta chains from one sample in a study of PD-L1 blockade in urothelial cancer. The table came from immunoSEQ multiplex PCR; TCRdb's copy has only in-frame clones and leaves some out. The profile shows about 130,000 clones, roughly 84% of them singletons. The source material was PBMCs, sampled around atezolizumab (anti-PD-L1) treatment. The receptors here all came from a man aged 50-59 years with urothelial cancer. The CDR3 runs from the conserved cysteine through the conserved F or W. The order of the fields is CDR3 protein, CDR3 DNA, CDR3 length, D gene, V gene, J gene, clone size. D genes are given only for firm matches. Only part of the rows carry a size: once, few, many, or a class if the clone is expanded.

CDR3aa: CAWSRGPNEQFF; CDR3nt: TGTGCCTGGAGTAGAGGGCCGAATGAGCAGTTCTTC; len: 12; d_gene: NA; v_gene: TRBV30; j_gene: TRBJ2-1; abundance: NA
CDR3aa: CASSPMWGANYGYTF; CDR3nt: TGCGCCAGCAGCCCCATGTGGGGGGCTAACTATGGCTACACCTTC; len: 15; d_gene: NA; v_gene: TRBV11-2; j_gene: TRBJ1-2; abundance: NA
CDR3aa: CASRTAQGYEQYF; CDR3nt: TGCGCCAGCCGGACGGCGCAGGGATACGAGCAGTACTTC; len: 13; d_gene: NA; v_gene: TRBV5-1; j_gene: TRBJ2-7; abundance: NA
CDR3aa: CATSRLRLAGGETQYF; CDR3nt: TGTGCCACCAGCAGACTCAGACTAGCGGGAGGGGAGACCCAGTACTTC; len: 16; d_gene: TRBD2; v_gene: TRBV15; j_gene: TRBJ2-5; abundance: NA
CDR3aa: CASSFSGSMSFNEETQYF; CDR3nt: TGCGCCAGCAGCTTTAGCGGGAGTATGTCTTTTAACGAAGAGACCCAGTACTTC; len: 18; d_gene: TRBD2; v_gene: TRBV5-1; j_gene: TRBJ2-5; abundance: NA
CDR3aa: CASSSRGVVGDAGELFF; CDR3nt: TGTGCCAGCAGCTCCCGGGGGGTGGTTGGGGACGCCGGGGAGCTGTTTTTT; len: 17; d_gene: TRBD2; v_gene: TRBV27; j_gene: TRBJ2-2; abundance: NA
CDR3aa: CSVRYRYNEQFF; CDR3nt: TGCAGCGTTCGGTATCGGTACAATGAGCAGTTCTTC; len: 12; d_gene: NA; v_gene: TRBV29-1; j_gene: TRBJ2-1; abundance: NA
CDR3aa: CASSTRTGGAWSNEQFF; CDR3nt: TGTGCCAGTAGTACCAGGACAGGGGGCGCTTGGTCGAATGAGCAGTTCTTC; len: 17; d_gene: TRBD1; v_gene: TRBV19; j_gene: TRBJ2-1; abundance: NA
CDR3aa: CASQLAGAYEQYF; CDR3nt: TGCGCCAGTCAACTAGCGGGCGCCTACGAGCAGTACTTC; len: 13; d_gene: TRBD2; v_gene: TRBV5-1; j_gene: TRBJ2-7; abundance: NA
CDR3aa: CASSYGTSGYNEQFF; CDR3nt: TGTGCCAGCAGCTACGGGACTAGCGGGTACAATGAGCAGTTCTTC; len: 15; d_gene: TRBD2; v_gene: TRBV5-4; j_gene: TRBJ2-1; abundance: NA
CDR3aa: CAWGPATRTSGAFF; CDR3nt: TGTGCCTGGGGCCCGGCGACACGGACATCGGGTGCTTTCTTT; len: 14; d_gene: NA; v_gene: TRBV30; j_gene: TRBJ1-1; abundance: NA
CDR3aa: CASSYKTGGEYEQYF; CDR3nt: TGTGCCAGCAGCTACAAGACAGGGGGGGAATACGAGCAGTACTTC; len: 15; d_gene: TRBD1; v_gene: TRBV7-9; j_gene: TRBJ2-7; abundance: few
CDR3aa: CASRGQGLRIYGYTF; CDR3nt: TGTGCCAGCAGAGGACAGGGGTTGAGGATTTATGGCTACACCTTC; len: 15; d_gene: TRBD1; v_gene: TRBV2; j_gene: TRBJ1-2; abundance: NA
CDR3aa: CASSQGTNTGELFF; CDR3nt: TGTGCCAGCTCACAGGGGACGAACACCGGGGAGCTGTTTTTT; len: 14; d_gene: TRBD1; v_gene: TRBV5-4; j_gene: TRBJ2-2; abundance: NA
CDR3aa: CASSYWANSYNEQFF; CDR3nt: TGTGCCAGCAGTTACTGGGCGAACTCCTACAATGAGCAGTTCTTC; len: 15; d_gene: NA; v_gene: TRBV6-5; j_gene: TRBJ2-1; abundance: NA
CDR3aa: CASSKDRSSYEQYF; CDR3nt: TGTGCCAGCAGCAAAGACAGGAGCTCCTACGAGCAGTACTTC; len: 14; d_gene: NA; v_gene: TRBV6-5; j_gene: TRBJ2-7; abundance: NA
CDR3aa: CASSSGLAGHEQYF; CDR3nt: TGTGCCAGCAGTTCAGGACTAGCGGGACACGAGCAGTACTTC; len: 14; d_gene: TRBD2; v_gene: TRBV28; j_gene: TRBJ2-7; abundance: NA
CDR3aa: CAWSERWETQYF; CDR3nt: TGTGCCTGGAGTGAACGGTGGGAGACCCAGTACTTC; len: 12; d_gene: NA; v_gene: TRBV30; j_gene: TRBJ2-5; abundance: NA
CDR3aa: CASSLSRGGNTIYF; CDR3nt: TGTGCCAGCAGTTTAAGCAGGGGGGGAAACACCATATATTTT; len: 14; d_gene: TRBD1; v_gene: TRBV28; j_gene: TRBJ1-3; abundance: NA
CDR3aa: CASSFAGNEQFF; CDR3nt: TGTGCCAGCAGTTTCGCAGGGAATGAGCAGTTCTTC; len: 12; d_gene: NA; v_gene: TRBV6-6; j_gene: TRBJ2-1; abundance: NA
CDR3aa: CAWSVLLLGGYTF; CDR3nt: TGTGCCTGGAGTGTACTGTTACTAGGGGGCTACACCTTC; len: 13; d_gene: NA; v_gene: TRBV30; j_gene: TRBJ1-2; abundance: few
CDR3aa: CASSSPGGQISGNTIYF; CDR3nt: TGTGCCAGCAGTTCCCCTGGAGGGCAAATCTCTGGAAACACCATATATTTT; len: 17; d_gene: NA; v_gene: TRBV28; j_gene: TRBJ1-3; abundance: few
CDR3aa: CASSLSGVSYEQYF; CDR3nt: TGCGCCAGCAGCTTGTCGGGAGTTAGCTACGAGCAGTACTTC; len: 14; d_gene: NA; v_gene: TRBV5-1; j_gene: TRBJ2-7; abundance: NA
CDR3aa: CASSPDLGSNQPQHF; CDR3nt: TGTGCCAGTAGTCCCGACCTAGGCAGCAATCAGCCCCAGCATTTT; len: 15; d_gene: NA; v_gene: TRBV19; j_gene: TRBJ1-5; abundance: NA
CDR3aa: CASTSGGGTDTQYF; CDR3nt: TGTGCCAGCACCAGCGGGGGGGGCACAGATACGCAGTATTTT; len: 14; d_gene: TRBD2; v_gene: TRBV6-5; j_gene: TRBJ2-3; abundance: NA
CDR3aa: CAWTYRGDSPLHF; CDR3nt: TGTGCCTGGACTTACAGGGGTGATTCACCCCTCCACTTT; len: 13; d_gene: TRBD1; v_gene: TRBV30; j_gene: TRBJ1-6; abundance: NA
CDR3aa: CASSYSVASHHYEQYF; CDR3nt: TGTGCCAGCAGTTACTCGGTAGCGTCACACCACTACGAGCAGTACTTC; len: 16; d_gene: NA; v_gene: TRBV6-5; j_gene: TRBJ2-7; abundance: once
CDR3aa: CASSQGSSSYNEQFF; CDR3nt: TGTGCCAGCAGCCAGGGGTCAAGCTCCTACAATGAGCAGTTCTTC; len: 15; d_gene: NA; v_gene: TRBV11-3; j_gene: TRBJ2-1; abundance: NA
CDR3aa: CASSFRQGQTDTQYF; CDR3nt: TGCGCCAGCAGCTTCCGACAGGGTCAAACAGATACGCAGTATTTT; len: 15; d_gene: TRBD1; v_gene: TRBV5-1; j_gene: TRBJ2-3; abundance: NA
CDR3aa: CASSLLLGGNTIYF; CDR3nt: TGTGCCAGCAGCTTGTTGCTAGGTGGAAACACCATATATTTT; len: 14; d_gene: NA; v_gene: TRBV5-6; j_gene: TRBJ1-3; abundance: NA
CDR3aa: CASSLLGLTEEAFF; CDR3nt: TGTGCCAGCAGCTTATTGGGGCTGACCGAAGAAGCTTTCTTT; len: 14; d_gene: NA; v_gene: TRBV13; j_gene: TRBJ1-1; abundance: NA
CDR3aa: CASSFSNPGQGFSGYTF; CDR3nt: TGTGCCAGCAGTTTTTCCAATCCGGGACAGGGATTTTCTGGCTACACCTTC; len: 17; d_gene: TRBD1; v_gene: TRBV28; j_gene: TRBJ1-2; abundance: NA
CDR3aa: CASSWDRLSSYEQYF; CDR3nt: TGTGCCAGCAGTTGGGACAGACTAAGCTCCTACGAGCAGTACTTC; len: 15; d_gene: TRBD1; v_gene: TRBV2; j_gene: TRBJ2-7; abundance: NA
CDR3aa: CASSLGQGPTLAFF; CDR3nt: TGTGCCAGCAGTCTAGGACAGGGGCCCACCCTGGCTTTCTTT; len: 14; d_gene: TRBD1; v_gene: TRBV2; j_gene: TRBJ1-1; abundance: NA
CDR3aa: CASSLGLAGLTDTQYF; CDR3nt: TGTGCCAGCAGCTTAGGACTAGCGGGACTCACAGATACGCAGTATTTT; len: 16; d_gene: TRBD2; v_gene: TRBV11-3; j_gene: TRBJ2-3; abundance: few
CDR3aa: CASSSRGTNQETQYF; CDR3nt: TGTGCCAGCAGTTCCCGGGGGACTAACCAAGAGACCCAGTACTTC; len: 15; d_gene: TRBD2; v_gene: TRBV27; j_gene: TRBJ2-5; abundance: NA
CDR3aa: CASSSLGTANTEAFF; CDR3nt: TGTGCCAGTAGTAGCCTAGGGACAGCGAACACTGAAGCTTTCTTT; len: 15; d_gene: TRBD1; v_gene: TRBV19; j_gene: TRBJ1-1; abundance: few
CDR3aa: CASSLRAGASGGETQYF; CDR3nt: TGTGCCAGCAGCTTAAGGGCGGGAGCGTCGGGGGGAGAGACCCAGTACTTC; len: 17; d_gene: TRBD2; v_gene: TRBV13; j_gene: TRBJ2-5; abundance: many
CDR3aa: CASSRVGASGNSGANVLTF; CDR3nt: TGTGCCAGCAGTCGGGTGGGGGCTAGCGGGAACTCTGGGGCCAACGTCCTGACTTTC; len: 19; d_gene: TRBD2; v_gene: TRBV27; j_gene: TRBJ2-6; abundance: NA
CDR3aa: CASSLAGGQADTQYF; CDR3nt: TGTGCCAGCAGTTTAGCGGGAGGGCAGGCAGATACGCAGTATTTT; len: 15; d_gene: TRBD2; v_gene: TRBV28; j_gene: TRBJ2-3; abundance: NA
CDR3aa: CASTLLAGNEQFF; CDR3nt: TGTGCCAGCACCCTACTAGCAGGAAATGAGCAGTTCTTC; len: 13; d_gene: NA; v_gene: TRBV2; j_gene: TRBJ2-1; abundance: NA
CDR3aa: CASRPSYLLAPSGTGELFF; CDR3nt: TGTGCCAGCAGGCCAAGCTACCTACTAGCACCAAGCGGGACCGGGGAGCTGTTTTTT; len: 19; d_gene: NA; v_gene: TRBV27; j_gene: TRBJ2-2; abundance: once
CDR3aa: CASSLASGSYEQYF; CDR3nt: TGTGCCAGCAGCTTGGCCTCAGGGTCCTACGAGCAGTACTTC; len: 14; d_gene: NA; v_gene: TRBV7-3; j_gene: TRBJ2-7; abundance: NA
CDR3aa: CASSLEAGTDTQYF; CDR3nt: TGCGCCAGCAGCCTCGAAGCGGGCACAGATACGCAGTATTTT; len: 14; d_gene: NA; v_gene: TRBV5-1; j_gene: TRBJ2-3; abundance: NA
CDR3aa: CASRPRTGSGNTIYF; CDR3nt: TGTGCCAGCAGACCAAGGACAGGGTCTGGAAACACCATATATTTT; len: 15; d_gene: TRBD1; v_gene: TRBV28; j_gene: TRBJ1-3; abundance: NA
CDR3aa: CASSTRRDRRVTDTQYF; CDR3nt: TGTGCCAGTAGTACCCGAAGGGACAGGCGGGTTACAGATACGCAGTATTTT; len: 17; d_gene: TRBD1; v_gene: TRBV19; j_gene: TRBJ2-3; abundance: NA
CDR3aa: CASSPRSAANEKLFF; CDR3nt: TGTGCCAGCAGCCCCCGCAGTGCAGCTAATGAAAAACTGTTTTTT; len: 15; d_gene: NA; v_gene: TRBV7-9; j_gene: TRBJ1-4; abundance: NA
CDR3aa: CASSLLESSYNEQFF; CDR3nt: TGTGCCAGCAGCCTACTAGAGAGCTCCTACAATGAGCAGTTCTTC; len: 15; d_gene: NA; v_gene: TRBV14; j_gene: TRBJ2-1; abundance: NA
CDR3aa: CASQFPPPAGYGYTF; CDR3nt: TGTGCCAGCCAATTCCCCCCACCGGCGGGCTATGGCTACACCTTC; len: 15; d_gene: NA; v_gene: TRBV28; j_gene: TRBJ1-2; abundance: NA
CDR3aa: CASSPLTGADEQYF; CDR3nt: TGCGCCAGCAGCCCCCTTACAGGGGCCGACGAGCAGTACTTC; len: 14; d_gene: TRBD1; v_gene: TRBV5-1; j_gene: TRBJ2-7; abundance: NA
CDR3aa: CSARYTDTQYF; CDR3nt: TGCAGTGCTAGATACACAGATACGCAGTATTTT; len: 11; d_gene: NA; v_gene: TRBV20-1; j_gene: TRBJ2-3; abundance: NA